This T cell receptor (beta chain) derives from a study of T-cell memory formation after mild COVID-19. The germline V and J ends were trimmed by 4 bases and 4 bases, with 11 bases remaining between them. The CDR3 runs to 14 residues. Per the germline V gene, CDR1 is SGHTA and CDR2 is FQGNSA. TCRdb fed the 5' RACE reads into MiXCR, producing one record per CDR3 protein. The data show 250,000 or so distinct CDR3 sequences, 15% to 20% seen once. Notes on this clonotype: The antigen is undetermined.

Study-level points and caveats: CD4/CD8 balance held among clones contracting day 15 to 85, and later expanders leaned CD4+. Some clones that responded were present in memory (sampled pre-infection), which suggests cross-reactive memory joined. Nothing confirmed that second-wave clones peaking on day 37 were specific for SARS-CoV-2.

The chain links TRBV7-2 to TRBJ1-5; the D is unclear. The sequence was obtained from a man younger than 35 who had mild COVID-19 (a few samples of this study predate the infection). Cell type and time point are not known. Sequenced material: PBMCs or a T cell subset sorted from them (not recorded which). DNA for the CDR3: TGTGCCAGCAGCTATCCGGGAGGAAATCAGCCCCAGCATTTT. Translated: CASSYPGGNQPQHF.